The TCR beta chain described here comes from a study of regulatory T cells in long-lasting Graves disease. The study's findings and limits: When disease was persistent, TRBV28, TRBJ1-2 and TRBJ2-5 were the favored segments. The researchers studied only peripheral blood, not thyroid tissue.

This clonotype was seen repeatedly, ten times or more. Its antigen is not identified. The length of the CDR3 is 13 residues. Trimming removed 5 bases from V and 2 bases from J, with 8 bases in between. The V gene's germline CDR1 is MNHEY and CDR2 SMNVEV (reference sequence). The time point was: persistent/refractory GD, antithyroid drugs over 5 years with positive TRAb. Following extraction of RNA from PBMCs, that RNA was used to make the TCR library. TCR beta libraries were built with iRepertoire HTBI primers and Arm-PCR of CDR3 regions. Using its own MiXCR run on the multiplex PCR reads, TCRdb lists one record per CDR3 protein. The repertoire consists of 430,000 or so distinct CDR3 sequences, with roughly 23% occurring once and the leading ten covering roughly 13%.

The rearrangement joins TRBV27 to TRBJ2-3; no definite D call. The sequence derives from a female donor with Graves disease. The sample here was peripheral blood mononuclear cells (PBMCs), taken when the disease was refractory, from a patient treated with antithyroid drugs. CDR3 nucleotides: TGTGCCAGCAGTGCGATACCCACAGATACGCAGTATTTT. Amino acid sequence: CASSAIPTDTQYF.